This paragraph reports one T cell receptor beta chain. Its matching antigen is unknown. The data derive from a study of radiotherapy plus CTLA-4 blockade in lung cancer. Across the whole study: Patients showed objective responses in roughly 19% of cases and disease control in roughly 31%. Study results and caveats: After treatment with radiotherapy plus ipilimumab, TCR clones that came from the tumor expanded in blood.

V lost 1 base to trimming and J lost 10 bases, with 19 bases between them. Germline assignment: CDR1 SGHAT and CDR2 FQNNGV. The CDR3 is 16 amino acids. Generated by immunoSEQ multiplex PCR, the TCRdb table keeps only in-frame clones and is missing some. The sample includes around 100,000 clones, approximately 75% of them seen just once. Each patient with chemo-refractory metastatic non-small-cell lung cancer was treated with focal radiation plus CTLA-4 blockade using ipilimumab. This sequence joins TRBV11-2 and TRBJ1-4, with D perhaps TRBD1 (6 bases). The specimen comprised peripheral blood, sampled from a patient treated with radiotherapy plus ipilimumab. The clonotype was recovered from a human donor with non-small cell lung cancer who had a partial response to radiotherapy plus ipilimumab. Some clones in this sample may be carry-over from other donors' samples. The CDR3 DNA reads TGTGCCAGCAGCTTAGCCCAAGGGGGGGGTGAGGGAAAACTGTTTTTT. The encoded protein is CASSLAQGGGEGKLFF.